The following is a T cell receptor (beta chain) sequence with its context. What antigen it recognizes has not been identified. Base qualities are not recorded, but no much larger clone differs from it by a single base. In total, roughly 670 healthy bone marrow donors made up the cohort. All cohort members were sampled while nominally healthy, although unrecorded immune exposures were likely present. The donor tested CMV seronegative and was one of the 352 seronegative cohort members. A peripheral blood sample was collected from each donor, and TCR beta sequencing was performed on peripheral blood mononuclear cells. Genomic DNA was extracted from the blood cell samples with the Qiagen DNeasy Blood Extraction Kit. The V end loses 5 bases and the J end loses 5 bases, and a stretch of 15 bases separates them. Sequences SEHNR (CDR1) and FQNEAQ (CDR2) are obtained from the germline V gene (reference sequence). The CDR3, from cysteine to phenylalanine, totals 14 residues. Just the 42-base CDR3 DNA is kept, in frame starting at base 1.

The sample is drawn from a study of cytomegalovirus exposure and HLA in healthy donors (dated by TCRdb to 2016 to 2017). Looking at the study overall: According to an earlier analysis of 587 of the donors, about 179 million T cells yielded 117 million unique TCR beta sequences and 250 to 350 Gb of sequence data. Typing coverage varied by locus: about 620-630 donors for A, B, C, DRB1 and DQB1; approximately 560 for DQA1; approximately 610 for DPA1; approximately 470 for DPB1. Both class I and class II loci were covered by HLA typing, at four-digit resolution. High-throughput TCR immunosequencing, statistical association of individual TCRs with disease status, and machine learning were combined to predict cytomegalovirus infection status. All discovery cohort repertoires had been generated on a single sequencing platform. The study was designed to test whether signatures of past pathogen exposure could be identified by cataloging public T cell receptors. Rather than drawing on any new phenotypic data, the later analysis identified candidate immune exposures from TCR beta sequences and the way those sequences occurred across donors. Along with the roughly 710-subject first cohort, a separate validation cohort of around 120 different subjects was used. An early release that covered 500 to 800 HLA-typed donors contained around 300 gigabases of sequencing data and 70 million to 100 million unique TCR sequences. An earlier analysis of 587 of the donors applied high-throughput TCR beta sequencing to assess whether each TCR beta V gene segment acted as functional or pseudogenic. On average, around 240,000 unique TCR beta nucleotide sequences were sequenced per donor among 398 genotyped donors of the cohort, with around 19% of those sequences being non-productive. Donor age, sex, ethnicity and CMV serostatus were collected together with the repertoire data. The genetic ancestry cluster associated with self-reported Caucasian donors included roughly 84% of the approximately 430 genotyped donors. Roughly five DR-DQ haplotypes were handled as single units for association and clustering, since linkage in the cohort was strong. In a later analysis, previously published TCR beta repertoires from more than 500 donors were re-analyzed and high-resolution HLA genotyping was added so that TCR occurrence patterns could be studied. The study used immunosequencing to profile the T cell repertoires of several hundred subjects and linked those repertoires to cytomegalovirus serostatus. A later genetic analysis used genome-wide SNP genotypes for about 60% of the roughly 670 donors, treating that subset as a discovery cohort.

The study at large found these results: HLA typing was unavailable for some donors at each locus, so association tests used only the typed subset. Strong co-occurrence of HLA alleles, especially DR and DQ, made assigning TCR associations to individual alleles difficult. In a later analysis, most CMV-associated TCR beta chains were found to appear HLA-restricted, with HLA associations seemingly driven largely by CMV exposure. A further reported finding was that TCR beta sequences accurately predicted the HLA-A and HLA-B alleles for most subjects in the first cohort. A later genetic analysis reported fewer N-insertions in productive TCRs among donors in an Asian-associated ancestry cluster than the roughly 670-donor mean. It was suggested by the authors that the approach could potentially be generalized to other disease states and immunological phenotypes. In a later analysis, around 17,000 TCR beta sequences were associated with specific HLA alleles at a false discovery rate of 0.05. A later analysis reported that several top co-occurrence clusters appeared linked to parvovirus B19, influenza, CMV and Epstein-Barr virus. In a later analysis, HLA-associated TCR beta chains were found to be more clonally expanded and to have lower generation probabilities than equally common non-associated chains. In this cohort, only TCR beta chains were sequenced, and detectable features were limited by the absence of alpha or paired-chain data. In the study, 150 to 200 TCR beta chains were listed as associated with cytomegalovirus. A cluster of highly shared sequence variants was judged likely to be a technical artifact of the sequencing pipeline. In a later genetic analysis, a missense DCLRE1C variant was associated with V-gene and J-gene trimming of TCR beta chains, and the association was replicated in an independent cohort. Because counts were too low, seventeen rarely observed V segments, including chromosome 9 orphons, were left out of the earlier analysis of a few hundred of the donors. Because the 87-base-pair reads could not distinguish some IMGT-functional V segments, including TRBV6-2 and TRBV6-3, those segments were excluded. While some public TCRs were present in many individuals, most TCR sequences turned up only very rarely across donors. The classifier was reported to diagnose cytomegalovirus status with high specificity and sensitivity in both the original and validation cohorts. Broadly in line with IMGT annotations, most TCR beta V segments showed up in productive rearrangements about 87% or about 30% of the time in an earlier analysis of several hundred of the donors. Immune exposure information for the cohort was limited to CMV serostatus. Correlated functional status among segregating V segments might reflect linkage disequilibrium, but an unknown experimental factor could not be ruled out. A later analysis found that TCR association rates varied across HLA loci, with DRB1 alleles showing the most associated TCRs and HLA-C alleles the fewest. Presence/absence analyses assumed roughly uniform sequencing depth across donors, an assumption that may not hold. Three of the identified cytomegalovirus-associated TCR beta chains were confirmed in vitro to be specific for cytomegalovirus antigens.

Library construction relied on the immunoSEQ multiplex PCR assay. For the multiplex PCR, a mixture combining 60 forward primers for TCR Vbeta segments and 13 reverse primers for TCR Jbeta segments was used. The CDR3 region of rearranged TCR beta genes was amplified from genomic DNA with a multiplex PCR assay. The Illumina HiSeq System was used to sequence the amplified TCR beta libraries as 87-base-pair reads. The study's processing was this. A later analysis tallied about 77 million unique TCR beta chains across the approximately 670 repertoires, and about 12 million of those chains were shared by two or more donors. To remove PCR and sequencing errors, raw reads were error-corrected and collapsed into unique sequences using a nearest-neighbor algorithm that merged closely related sequences. Alignment of CDR3 sequences to IMGT reference sequences was used to assign V, D and J gene segments. For a sequence to be retained, at least a six-nucleotide match to both a V gene segment and a J gene segment was required. A rearrangement was called productive if the CDR3 had no stop codons and remained in frame with V and J, and every other rearrangement was called non-productive. Following IMGT convention, CDR3 was defined as the stretch from the second conserved V-encoded cysteine up to the conserved J-encoded phenylalanine. Sequences without an unambiguous match to a single V gene segment were excluded from the earlier analysis of about 640 of the donors. An earlier analysis of some 500 of the donors classified V segments as functional when productive rearrangements were above 56.7% and as segregating when the standard deviation between donors was above 5%. To diagnose cytomegalovirus status from the catalog of TCR beta chain sequences, a statistical classification framework was built. In a later analysis, TCR nucleotide sequences were compared against IMGT/GENE-DB human TR gene sequences so that V and J genes could be assigned. In a later analysis, CDR3 sequences and most-parsimonious VDJ recombination scenarios were assigned using the TCRdist pipeline. In a later analysis, each TCR beta chain was defined by its CDR3 amino acid sequence together with its V-gene family, and reads lacking a unique V-gene family were excluded. In a later analysis, 450 to 600 highly shared, low-generation-probability nucleotide sequences were removed to address suspected cross-contamination and a sequencing artifact. For each public chain, a later analysis derived a clonal expansion index from normalized ranks of inferred template counts within each repertoire. A later analysis computed generation probabilities with a VDJ recombination model fitted to out-of-frame rearrangements, and checked the results against IGoR. A later analysis scored TCR-TCR, TCR-HLA and TCR-CMV co-occurrence with hypergeometric tests, applying a repertoire-size bias correction to TCR pairs. A later analysis estimated false discovery rates by permuting HLA or CMV assignments 20 times. In a later analysis, co-occurring TCRs were grouped using DBSCAN, and TCRdist sequence similarity was added for clustering within HLA-allele-positive subsets. Repertoires with fewer than 30,000 or more than 120,000 public chains, plus five repertoires with anomalous nucleotide sharing, were excluded from co-occurrence clustering. Not all clones reach the TCRdb copy of this immuneACCESS table, which keeps in-frame sequences only. Checked studies attribute under half of the gap to unresolved V genes and leave the rest unexplained. V and J calls and clone size are given by that table; D and trimming were obtained from the DNA. In this sample the table shows over 150,000 clones, 71% of which occur a single time. 2.5% to 3% of the sample belongs to the ten largest clones.

The material sequenced was PBMCs. The rearranged segments are TRBV7-9 and TRBJ2-5; a weak D assignment points to TRBD1 (6 bases agree). The sequence came from a woman aged 25 to 39 in good health and CMV-seronegative. The CDR3 protein: CASSQDRSFETQYF. Here is the DNA: TGTGCCAGCAGCCAAGACAGGTCTTTTGAGACCCAGTACTTC.